This T cell receptor beta chain originates from a study of blood T cell repertoires in COVID-19. This table comes from immunoSEQ multiplex PCR, and its TCRdb copy is limited to in-frame clones, with some not included. The sample holds under 150,000 clones, roughly 90% seen once. The CDR3 spans 14 residues. V dropped 2 bases and J dropped 3; count of bases not matched to a gene: 4. Per germline, CDR1 SGHRS and CDR2 YFSETQ. The source is a woman in her 30s with acute COVID-19. This chain joins TRBV5-1 and TRBJ1-1, with 7 bases that match TRBD1. The sequencing sample was made of PBMCs or T cells enriched from blood (not recorded which). The CDR3 region is CASSFNRGHTEAFF. Written as DNA, the CDR3 is TGCGCCAGCAGCTTTAACAGGGGTCACACTGAAGCTTTCTTT.